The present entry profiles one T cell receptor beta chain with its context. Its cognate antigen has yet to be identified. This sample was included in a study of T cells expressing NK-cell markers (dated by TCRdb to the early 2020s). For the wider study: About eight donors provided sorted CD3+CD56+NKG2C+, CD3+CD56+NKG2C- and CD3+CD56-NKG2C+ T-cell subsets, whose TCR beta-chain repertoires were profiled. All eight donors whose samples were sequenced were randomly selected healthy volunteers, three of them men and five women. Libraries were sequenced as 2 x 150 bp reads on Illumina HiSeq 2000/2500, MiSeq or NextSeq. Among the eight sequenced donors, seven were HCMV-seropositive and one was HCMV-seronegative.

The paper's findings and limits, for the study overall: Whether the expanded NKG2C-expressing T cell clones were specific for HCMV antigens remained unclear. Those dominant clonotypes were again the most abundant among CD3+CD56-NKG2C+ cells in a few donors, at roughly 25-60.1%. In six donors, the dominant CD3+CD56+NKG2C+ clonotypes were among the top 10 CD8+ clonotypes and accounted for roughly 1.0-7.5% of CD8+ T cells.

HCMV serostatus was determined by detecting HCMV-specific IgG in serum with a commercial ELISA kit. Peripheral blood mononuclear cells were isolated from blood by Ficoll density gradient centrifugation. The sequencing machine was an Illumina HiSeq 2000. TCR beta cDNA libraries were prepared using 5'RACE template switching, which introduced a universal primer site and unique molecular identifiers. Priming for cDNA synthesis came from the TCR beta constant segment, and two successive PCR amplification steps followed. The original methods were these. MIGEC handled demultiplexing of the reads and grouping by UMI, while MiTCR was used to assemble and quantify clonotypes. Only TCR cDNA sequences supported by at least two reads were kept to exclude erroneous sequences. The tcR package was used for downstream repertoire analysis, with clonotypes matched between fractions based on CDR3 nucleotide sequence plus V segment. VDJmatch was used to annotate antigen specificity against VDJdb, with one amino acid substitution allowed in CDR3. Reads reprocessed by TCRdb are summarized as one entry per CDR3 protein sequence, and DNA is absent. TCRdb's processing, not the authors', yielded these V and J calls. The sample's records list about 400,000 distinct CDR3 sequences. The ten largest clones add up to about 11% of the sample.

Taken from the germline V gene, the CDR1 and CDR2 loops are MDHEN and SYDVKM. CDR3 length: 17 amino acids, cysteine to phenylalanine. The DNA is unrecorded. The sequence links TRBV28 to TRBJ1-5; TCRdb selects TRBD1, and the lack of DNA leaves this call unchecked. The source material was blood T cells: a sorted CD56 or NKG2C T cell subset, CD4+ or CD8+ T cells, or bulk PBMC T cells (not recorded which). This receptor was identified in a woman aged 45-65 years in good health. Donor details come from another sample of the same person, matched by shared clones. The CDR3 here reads CASSFVQGGVGNQPQHF.